A single sample is the source of the 16 T cell receptor beta chains below, sequenced in a study of T cells after yellow fever vaccination. From the 5' RACE reads, TCRdb called clonotypes with MiXCR, one entry per CDR3 protein. The table has a few hundred thousand distinct CDR3 sequences, 6% to 7.5% seen once. Here the sequenced sample was CD4+ T cells sorted from PBMCs, taken 15 days after the yellow fever booster vaccination. All receptors derive from a young man who received the YFV17D yellow fever vaccine.

J is TRBJ1-2 and V is TRBV7-2; 9 nucleotides line up with TRBD1. The CDR3 runs to 16 residues. Germline lookup yields CDR1 SGHTA and CDR2 FQGNSA. V lost 0 bases and J lost 6; bases outside the gene matches: 8. CDR3 amino acids: CASSLAGTGYGNGYTF. In nucleotides, the CDR3 is TGTGCCAGCAGCTTAGCGGGGACAGGGTATGGGAATGGCTACACCTTC.

A few counts support this clonotype. V is TRBV20-1 and J is TRBJ2-1; D is ambiguous. The CDR3 is 15 residues long. V lost 0 bases to trimming and J lost 2 bases, with 11 bases between them. Germline V lookup: CDR1 DFQATT, CDR2 SNEGSKA (reference sequence). The CDR3 spells CSARDPGRPYNEQFF. As DNA, the CDR3 is TGCAGTGCTAGAGATCCCGGACGGCCCTACAATGAGCAGTTCTTC.

This chain uses TRBV15 with TRBJ2-1; possibly TRBD2 for D (7 bases). V lost 0 bases, J lost 3 bases, and 12 bases lay in between. The CDR3 runs 16 residues. The germline V gene has CDR1 LNHNV and CDR2 YYDKDF (reference sequence). The CDR3 region is CATSRDRGGSYNEQFF. In DNA, the CDR3 is TGTGCCACCAGCAGAGACAGGGGAGGGAGCTACAATGAGCAGTTCTTC.

The sample holds many counts of this clonotype. This chain joins TRBV29-1 and TRBJ2-1; 11 nucleotides agree with TRBD2. Germline V gene lookup returns CDR1 SQVTM and CDR2 ANQGSEA. Trimming removed 4 bases from V and 8 bases from J; junction bases left unmatched: 7. The length of the CDR3 is 14 residues. The CDR3 DNA is TGCAGCGTTGCTTCACTAGCGGGAGACGATGAGCAGTTCTTC. Translated, it gives CSVASLAGDDEQFF.

This clonotype occurred many times. The chain combines TRBV7-2 with TRBJ2-7; D is possibly TRBD2 (5 bases). Trimming cost V 4 bases and J 3 bases, with 13 bases left between them. In germline, CDR1 is SGHTA, CDR2 FQGNSA. CDR3 size: 14 residues. CDR3 DNA sequence: TGTGCCAGCAGCTCCACTCCGGGAAGCTACGAGCAGTACTTC. Protein sequence: CASSSTPGSYEQYF.

This clonotype was recorded a few times. The chain links TRBV27 to TRBJ2-5; 11 bases agree with TRBD1. CDR1 and CDR2 (germline): MNHEY, SMNVEV (reference sequence). CDR3 size: 15 residues. The V and J ends lost 8 bases and 5 bases, in that order; junction bases with no gene match: 10. CDR3 loop: CASRRTGGAGETQYF. The CDR3 nucleotides are TGTGCCAGCCGGAGGACAGGGGGCGCAGGGGAGACCCAGTACTTC.

This clonotype was detected only a few times. The genes are TRBV6-5 and TRBJ2-3; D not certain. CDR3 length: 13 amino acids. Deletions cut 6 bases from V and 4 bases from J, with 11 bases between. Germline CDR1 is MNHEY and CDR2 is SVGAGI. CDR3: CASSSRLSDTQYF. The CDR3 bases are TGTGCCAGCAGCTCGCGTCTTTCAGATACGCAGTATTTT.

This clonotype was detected only a few times. The chain joins TRBV5-1 to TRBJ2-2; D might be TRBD2 (5 bases). Between the trimmed V and J ends, which lost 0 bases and 5 bases, there was a span of 11 bases. This CDR3 is 15 amino acids long. Germline V lookup: CDR1 SGHRS, CDR2 YFSETQ. CDR3 coding DNA: TGCGCCAGCAGCTTGGGAGGGATTTCGACCGGGGAGCTGTTTTTT. The encoded protein is CASSLGGISTGELFF.

This rearrangement joins TRBV7-2 to TRBJ2-5, with D tentatively TRBD1 or TRBD2 (6 bases each). The CDR3 has 15 amino acids. CDR1 and CDR2 from the germline V gene are SGHTA and FQGNSA. V was shortened by 4 bases and J by 5 bases, with 17 bases between the two germline ends. CDR3 sequence reads: CASSWGAKRMETQYF. The CDR3 bases are TGTGCCAGCAGCTGGGGGGCGAAACGTATGGAGACCCAGTACTTC.

This clonotype was picked up many times. The chain links TRBV5-1 to TRBJ1-4; D may be TRBD1 (5 bases). CDR3 length: 15 amino acids. Germline assignment: CDR1 SGHRS and CDR2 YFSETQ. With 0 bases removed from V and 6 bases from J, the gap between germline ends came to 12 bases. The DNA of the CDR3 is TGCGCCAGCAGCTTGGCCGCAGGGTTTGATGAAAAACTGTTTTTT. It yields the protein CASSLAAGFDEKLFF.

This clonotype was seen at least ten times. This chain joins TRBV5-1 and TRBJ2-7; a possible D gene is TRBD1 (5 bases). V shed 4 bases and J shed 7 bases, with 18 bases lying between them. The CDR3 has 14 residues. Germline-derived CDR1 and CDR2 are SGHRS and YFSETQ. The CDR3 DNA sequence: TGCGCCAGCAGCCAAAAAAATCCAGGGCGGGAGCAGTACTTC. Translation gives CASSQKNPGREQYF. Supplemented by reference TRBV5-1 and TRBJ2-7, the full variable domain reads KAGVTQTPRYLIKTRGQQVTLSCSPISGHRSVSWYQQTPGQGLQFLFEYFSETQRNKGNFPGRFSGRQFSNSRSEMNVSTLELGDSALYLCASSQKNPGREQYFGPGTRLTVT.

This clonotype was found a few times. The chain employs TRBV5-1 and TRBJ1-2; D is undetermined. This CDR3 has 13 residues. Germline lookup yields CDR1 SGHRS and CDR2 YFSETQ. Trimming cost V 4 bases and J 0 bases, with 7 bases left between them. CDR3 bases: TGCGCCAGCAGCCCCGAAGCTAACTATGGCTACACCTTC. It yields the protein CASSPEANYGYTF.

This clonotype appeared a few times. The rearrangement uses TRBV15 and TRBJ2-3; D not certain. CDR1 and CDR2 (germline): LNHNV, YYDKDF (reference sequence). Trimming pared 4 bases from V and 3 bases from J, leaving 8 bases between. There are 13 residues in the CDR3. This CDR3 is CATSTRQTDTQYF. The CDR3, as DNA: TGTGCCACCAGCACCCGACAAACAGATACGCAGTATTTT.

The genes are TRBV7-9 and TRBJ2-5; TRBD2 matches 7 bases. V was pared by 6 bases and J by 5 bases, with 9 bases of the junction left unmatched. CDR1 is SEHNR, CDR2 FQNEAQ, per germline (reference sequence). The CDR3 length is 14 residues. The CDR3 region has the DNA TGTGCCAGCAGTAAGCGGGGAGGGAGGGAGACCCAGTACTTC. It yields the protein CASSKRGGRETQYF.

This clonotype was seen a few times. The chain employs TRBV20-1 and TRBJ2-5; 9 positions agree with TRBD1. Unmatched junction bases numbered 10, after V lost 6 bases and J lost 5 bases. This CDR3 spans 14 amino acids. Germline CDR1 DFQATT, CDR2 SNEGSKA (reference sequence). In DNA form, the CDR3 reads TGCAGTGCAACTACAGGGGGCTTTTTGGAGACCCAGTACTTC. This codes for CSATTGGFLETQYF.

The chain carries TRBV19 and TRBJ2-1; 7 bases align to TRBD2. After removal of 8 bases from V and 6 bases from J, the junction contained 10 bases not matched to a gene. CDR1 is LNHDA and CDR2 is SQIVND in the germline V gene (reference sequence). The CDR3 has 14 residues. The CDR3 sequence: CASAVGLVINEQFF. In DNA form, the CDR3 reads TGTGCCAGTGCGGTTGGACTAGTAATCAATGAGCAGTTCTTC.